The 17 T cell receptor beta chains in this list originate from one sample, sequenced in a study of control samples from healthy donors and cancer patients. Repertoires were generated with immunoSEQ multiplex PCR, while TCRdb's copy carries only in-frame clones and drops some. The data hold 93,000 or so clones, with more than 85% observed a single time. The sample consisted of PBMCs. These receptor sequences come from a man aged 55-75 years with lung cancer.

The gene calls are TRBV4-1 and TRBJ1-6; D is unresolved. V was shortened by 8 bases and J by 10 bases, with 12 bases between the two germline ends. Germline lookup yields CDR1 MGHRA and CDR2 YSYEKL. The CDR3 length is 12 residues. The CDR3 nucleotides read TGCGCCAGCCTTAAGGGCGGATCACCCCTCCACTTT. Its protein is CASLKGGSPLHF.

J is TRBJ1-2 and V is TRBV19, with TRBD1 as a possible D gene (5 bases). This CDR3 is built from 14 residues. V dropped 4 bases and J dropped 5 bases, with 14 bases sitting between them. Germline values: CDR1 LNHDA, CDR2 SQIVND (reference sequence). Here the CDR3 reads CASSTTNQGYGYTF. In DNA, the CDR3 is TGTGCCAGTAGTACAACCAACCAGGGATATGGCTACACCTTC. The complete variable domain, with remaining parts taken from reference TRBV19 and TRBJ1-2, reads DGGITQSPKYLFRKEGQNVTLSCEQNLNHDAMYWYRQDPGQGLRLIYYSQIVNDFQKGDIAEGYSVSREKKESFPLTVTSAQKNPTAFYLCASSTTNQGYGYTFGSGTRLTVV.

The chain couples TRBV7-3 to TRBJ1-6, with D hard to call. Trimming left V 1 base short and J 9 bases short, with 1 base between. This CDR3 region has 11 residues. CDR1 is SGHTA and CDR2 is FQGTGA in the germline V gene. The CDR3 region is CASSLSSPLHF. The CDR3 coding sequence is TGTGCCAGCAGCTTAAGTTCACCCCTCCACTTT.

The CDR3 sequence is CATSEAWRGDQETQYF. CDR3 sequence (DNA): TGTGCCACCAGCGAAGCCTGGCGGGGTGATCAAGAGACCCAGTACTTC. The chain carries TRBV15 and TRBJ2-5; TRBD2 might be the D (6 bases). Germline V gives CDR1 LNHNV, CDR2 YYDKDF (reference sequence). V shed 5 bases and J shed 2 bases, with 18 bases lying between them. The CDR3 is made up of 16 amino acids. The complete variable domain, with remaining parts taken from reference TRBV15 and TRBJ2-5, reads DAMVIQNPRYQVTQFGKPVTLSCSQTLNHNVMYWYQQKSSQAPKLLFHYYDKDFNNEADTPDNFQSRRPNTSFCFLDIRSPGLGDTAMYLCATSEAWRGDQETQYFGPGTRLLVL.

The CDR3 DNA reads as TGTGCCAGCAGCAAACGACACAGTCCGCCTAATTCACCCCTCCACTTT. Encoded protein: CASSKRHSPPNSPLHF. The chain combines TRBV21-1 with TRBJ1-6; the tabulated D call, TRBD1, remains unverified against the DNA. TRBV21-1 is a listed pseudogene. The CDR3 has 16 amino acids.

The chain combines TRBV5-6 with TRBJ2-3; 14 nucleotides match TRBD2. The J segment lost 5 bases and the V segment lost 2 bases, leaving 10 bases of the junction unmatched. This CDR3 contains 18 residues. Germline loops: CDR1 SGHDT, CDR2 YYEEEE. Written as DNA, the CDR3 is TGTGCCAGCAGCTTAGGACTAGCGGGGGGCCCGGCACAAGATACGCAGTATTTT. It encodes CASSLGLAGGPAQDTQYF. Using reference TRBV5-6 and TRBJ2-3 for the parts outside the CDR3, the full variable domain is DAGVTQSPTHLIKTRGQQVTLRCSPKSGHDTVSWYQQALGQGPQFIFQYYEEEERQRGNFPDRFSGHQFPNYSSELNVNALLLGDSALYLCASSLGLAGGPAQDTQYFGPGTRLTVL.

The chain couples TRBV5-1 to TRBJ2-3; possibly TRBD1 for D (5 bases). Germline V gene lookup returns CDR1 SGHRS and CDR2 YFSETQ. The CDR3 sequence is 15 residues long. V lost 2 bases to trimming and J lost 3 bases, with 13 bases between them. CDR3 sequence reads: CASSLKTGSTDTQYF. CDR3 DNA: TGCGCCAGCAGCTTAAAAACAGGTTCAACAGATACGCAGTATTTT.

This chain links TRBV7-9 with TRBJ2-5, with no clear D. The germline CDR1 and CDR2 sequences are SEHNR and FQNEAQ (reference sequence). The CDR3 consists of 13 residues. V was shortened by 7 bases and J by 2 bases, with 11 bases between the two germline ends. In nucleotides, the CDR3 is TGTGCCAGCACCTCACCCTATCAAGAGACCCAGTACTTC. Translating gives CASTSPYQETQYF.

Concerning this clone itself: The sample contains more than one DNA sequence encoding this CDR3. V usage is TRBV4-1 and J usage is TRBJ2-5; D is uncertain. Trimming took 1 base from V and 5 from J, leaving 8 bases between them. The CDR3 consists of 13 residues. Looked up from germline, CDR1 is MGHRA and CDR2 is YSYEKL. The DNA for the CDR3 is TGCGCCAGCAGCCAAGTTGGGCAGGAGACCCAGTACTTC. Translating it yields CASSQVGQETQYF.

V gene TRBV6-4 combines with J gene TRBJ1-1; no firm D call. This CDR3 has 13 amino acids. V lost 5 bases and J lost 4, with 11 bases in between. Germline V gives CDR1 MRHNA, CDR2 SNTAGT. The CDR3 here is CASSSDLSTEAFF. The CDR3 bases are TGTGCCAGCAGTTCGGACCTGAGCACTGAAGCTTTCTTT.

The V gene is TRBV4-1, the J gene TRBJ2-7, with a weak D call TRBD2 (5 bases). With 0 bases removed from V and 1 base from J, the gap between germline ends came to 13 bases. Germline V gives CDR1 MGHRA, CDR2 YSYEKL. The CDR3 has 16 amino acids. The CDR3 is CASSQDIGSRSYEQYV. CDR3 DNA sequence: TGCGCCAGCAGCCAAGATATAGGGAGTAGGTCCTACGAGCAGTACGTC.

The CDR3 is CASSQVIPPRGRGGYTF. The CDR3 coding sequence is TGTGCCAGCAGCCAAGTGATTCCCCCCAGGGGGCGGGGTGGCTACACCTTC. The gene calls are TRBV3-1 (or the pseudogene TRBV3-2) and TRBJ1-2; 8 bases align to TRBD1. Per germline, CDR1 LGHDT and CDR2 YNNKEL (reference sequence). CDR3 size: 17 residues. Losses at the gene ends were 1 base for V and 7 bases for J; bases not matched to a gene: 14.

This rearrangement joins TRBV5-4 to TRBJ1-1; D might be TRBD1 (5 bases). This CDR3 has 16 amino acids. V gave up 0 bases and J gave up 1 base, with 13 bases separating them. Germline values: CDR1 SGHNT, CDR2 YYREEE (reference sequence). This chain's CDR3 is CASSLGQVTGNTEAFF. CDR3 in DNA: TGTGCCAGCAGCTTGGGGCAGGTCACAGGGAACACTGAAGCTTTCTTT.

The chain is built from TRBV30 and TRBJ2-3, with 8 bases aligning to TRBD2. V trimming: 5 bases; J trimming: 0 bases; junction bases outside the gene matches: 7. This CDR3 spans 15 amino acids. Per the germline V gene, CDR1 is GTSNPN and CDR2 is SVGIG (reference sequence). Here the CDR3 reads CAWEMTSASTDTQYF. DNA for the CDR3: TGTGCCTGGGAAATGACTAGCGCTAGCACAGATACGCAGTATTTT.

The rearrangement joins TRBV14 to TRBJ1-3; TRBD1 is a possible D gene (6 bases). CDR1 SGHDN and CDR2 FVKESK come from the germline V gene. The V gene lost 4 bases and the J gene lost 0 bases, with 13 bases spanning the gap. This CDR3 has 16 residues. The CDR3 spells CASSLQGYISGNTIYF. The CDR3, as DNA: TGTGCCAGCAGCCTACAGGGCTATATCTCTGGAAACACCATATATTTT.

This sequence joins TRBV24-1 and TRBJ2-5; a weak D match, TRBD1 (6 bases). Trimming pared 4 bases from V and 4 bases from J, leaving 15 bases between. CDR1 and CDR2 from the germline V gene are KGHDR and SFDVKD. The CDR3 is 15 amino acids. CDR3 in DNA: TGTGCCACCAGTGACCCAACAGGGTTATCAGAGACCCAGTACTTC. It is translated as CATSDPTGLSETQYF.

The chain is built from TRBV18 and TRBJ1-5, with D unclear. There are 13 residues in the CDR3. V lost 3 bases, J lost 4 bases, and 7 bases lay in between. Germline CDR1 KGHSH, CDR2 LQKENI. For the CDR3, the DNA is TGTGCCAGCTCACCCGTGGCTAATCAGCCCCAGCATTTT. Translated, it gives CASSPVANQPQHF.